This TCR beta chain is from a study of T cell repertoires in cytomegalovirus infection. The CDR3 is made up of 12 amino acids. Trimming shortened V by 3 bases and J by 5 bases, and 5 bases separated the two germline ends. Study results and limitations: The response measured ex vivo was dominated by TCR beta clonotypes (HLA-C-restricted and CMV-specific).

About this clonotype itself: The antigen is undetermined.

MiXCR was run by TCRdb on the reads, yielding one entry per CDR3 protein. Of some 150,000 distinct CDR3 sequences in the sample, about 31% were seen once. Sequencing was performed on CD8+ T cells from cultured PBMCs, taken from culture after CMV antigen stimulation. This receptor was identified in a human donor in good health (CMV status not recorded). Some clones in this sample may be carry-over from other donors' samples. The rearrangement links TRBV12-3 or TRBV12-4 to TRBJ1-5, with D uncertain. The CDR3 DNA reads TGTGCCAGCAGTTTTTCCTATCAGCCCCAGCATTTT. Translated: CASSFSYQPQHF.